This T cell receptor (beta chain) was sequenced during a study of T cell responses to AZD1222 COVID-19 vaccine. Study results and limitations: Clonal diversity was possibly underestimated, and the donors were mostly white British, with more females.

Some clones are missing from TCRdb's copy, which holds only in-frame ones; the method was immunoSEQ multiplex PCR. This sample yields 180,000 or so clones, of which over 85% are seen a single time; around 1% belongs to the top ten. Per the germline V gene, CDR1 is KGHSH and CDR2 is LQKENI. Trimming removed 3 bases at V and 2 bases at J, with 8 bases between. The CDR3 loop spans 15 amino acids. Turning to this clone: Its antigen remains unknown.

J is TRBJ1-6 and V is TRBV18; D gene ambiguous. The sample consisted of peripheral blood, taken 28 days after the second dose of the MenACWY control vaccine. The source of this sequence is an adult who received the MenACWY meningococcal vaccine as a control. CDR3 DNA: TGTGCCAGCTCACCGCGACAACCCTATAATTCACCCCTCCACTTT. It codes for CASSPRQPYNSPLHF.